This T cell receptor (beta chain) comes out of a study of blood T cells in healthy people across ages. The ends lost 5 bases at V and 4 bases at J; junction bases unmatched: 10. Germline V CDR1 and CDR2: SGHTA, FQGNSA. This CDR3 is built from 15 residues. The authors ran a second PCR of about 7 to 12 cycles using a sample-barcoded 5' primer and a J-beta primer mix. TCRdb recomputed calls from the 5' RACE reads with MiXCR, one row per CDR3 protein. The sample lists just over 800,000 distinct CDR3 sequences, about 59% occurring once. Sequenced material: blood. V is TRBV7-2 and J is TRBJ1-2; 7 bases align to TRBD1. The TCR sequence derives from a man aged 30 to 45 in good health. CDR3 coding DNA: TGTGCCAGCAGCACCGAAGGTACAGGGGTCTATGGCTACACCTTC. Protein product: CASSTEGTGVYGYTF.